This passage covers 26 T cell receptor beta chains from one sample sequenced in a study of blood T cells in healthy people across ages. The authors ran a second PCR of roughly 6 to 12 cycles using a sample-barcoded 5' primer and a J-beta primer mix. TCRdb used MiXCR to reprocess the 5' RACE reads, holding one entry per CDR3 protein. Seen here are under 850,000 distinct CDR3 sequences, approximately 35% observed once, and the top ten hold 10% to 15%. The sequencing input was blood. These receptors were obtained from a man aged 18-30 years in good health.

Comment on this clonotype: The germline gene is not matched at one end of the junction; a read error may be the cause. The rearrangement uses TRBV4-2 and TRBJ2-3; D gene unclear. Germline values: CDR1 LGHNA, CDR2 YNFKEQ. There are 13 residues in the CDR3. CDR3 in DNA: TGTGCCAGCAACCAAGACGGGTCAGATACGCAGTATTTT. Its translation is CASNQDGSDTQYF.

This clonotype was counted a few times. The V call is TRBV4-1, the J call TRBJ1-1; 7 nucleotides line up with TRBD1. V lost 2 bases and J lost 4; bases outside the gene matches: 7. The CDR3 is made up of 15 amino acids. Germline V gene sequence: CDR1 MGHRA, CDR2 YSYEKL. The CDR3, as DNA: TGCGCCAGCAGCCAACAGGGGGTAGGGGGCACTGAAGCTTTCTTT. This sequence encodes CASSQQGVGGTEAFF.

This clonotype was detected only a few times. The J gene is TRBJ2-1, the V gene TRBV30; D is undetermined. The CDR3 length is 10 residues. Trimming removed 0 bases from V and 7 bases from J, with 1 base in between. Germline V gene lookup returns CDR1 GTSNPN and CDR2 SVGIG (reference sequence). The CDR3 region has the DNA TGTGCCTGGAGTGTAAATGAGCAGTTCTTC. Translation gives CAWSVNEQFF. The full variable domain, completed using reference TRBV30 and TRBJ2-1, is SQTIHQWPATLVQPVGSPLSLECTVEGTSNPNLYWYRQAAGRGLQLLFYSVGIGQISSEVPQNLSASRPQDRQFILSSKKLLLSDSGFYLCAWSVNEQFFGPGTRLTVL.

The sample holds a few counts of this clonotype. The rearrangement links TRBV5-1 to TRBJ1-1; D is unclear. V was clipped by 7 bases and J by 3 bases, with 16 bases between them. The CDR3 has 14 amino acids. The germline gives CDR1 SGHRS, CDR2 YFSETQ. CDR3 nucleotides: TGCGCCAGCCCCAACGAGGGCCCCTACACTGAAGCTTTCTTT. Protein: CASPNEGPYTEAFF.

The rearrangement joins TRBV12-3 or TRBV12-4 to TRBJ1-5; D gene ambiguous. This CDR3 is built from 15 residues. V dropped 5 bases and J dropped 0 bases, with 11 bases sitting between them. The CDR3 coding sequence is TGTGCCAGCAGTGCCCGCACAGATAGCAATCAGCCCCAGCATTTT. It is translated as CASSARTDSNQPQHF.

The V gene is TRBV6-2 or TRBV6-3, the J gene TRBJ2-1; D uncertain. Germline CDR1 MNHEY, CDR2 SVGEGT. The CDR3 consists of 13 residues. The germline V and J ends were trimmed by 5 bases and 4 bases, with 9 bases remaining between them. CDR3 coding DNA: TGTGCCAGCAGTGCCGTTCAATACAATGAGCAGTTCTTC. Protein product: CASSAVQYNEQFF.

V usage is TRBV18 and J usage is TRBJ2-4; D possibly corresponds to TRBD1 (6 bases). The germline V and J ends were trimmed by 3 bases and 11 bases, with 14 bases remaining between them. Germline CDR1 and CDR2: KGHSH and LQKENI. This CDR3 is 13 amino acids long. CDR3 in amino acids: CASSPRQARVQYF. CDR3 nucleotide sequence: TGTGCCAGCTCACCGCGACAGGCCCGGGTTCAGTACTTC.

CDR3 DNA: TGTGCCACACTAGCGGGGTTGGAGAATGAGCAGTACTTC. It specifies CATLAGLENEQYF. The chain joins TRBV12-3 or TRBV12-4 to TRBJ2-5; 10 bases map to TRBD2. The CDR3 totals 13 residues. The V gene end was trimmed by 10 bases and the J gene end by 11 bases; junction bases not matched to a gene: 13.

The chain employs TRBV27 and TRBJ2-2; possible D gene TRBD2, 5 bases. Per the germline V gene, CDR1 is MNHEY and CDR2 is SMNVEV (reference sequence). The ends were cut back, 5 bases at V and 2 bases at J, with 15 bases in the middle. The CDR3 contains 16 residues. The CDR3 nucleotides are TGTGCCAGCAGTACTTTAGCGACATCCAACACCGGGGAGCTGTTTTTT. Residues: CASSTLATSNTGELFF.

The J gene is TRBJ2-3, the V gene TRBV27, with D possibly matching TRBD2 (6 bases). CDR1 is MNHEY and CDR2 is SMNVEV in the germline V gene (reference sequence). The ends were cut back, 2 bases at V and 6 bases at J, with 21 bases in the middle. The CDR3 totals 17 residues. CDR3 sequence (DNA): TGTGCCAGCAGTTTAACTATCGGGTCGGCGGGGTGGGATACGCAGTATTTT. Translated: CASSLTIGSAGWDTQYF.

This clonotype was seen a handful of times. CDR3 loop: CASSPISGAQGDTQYF. CDR3 DNA sequence: TGTGCCAGCTCACCAATTAGCGGGGCCCAGGGGGATACGCAGTATTTT. This chain links TRBV18 with TRBJ2-3, with 8 bases that match TRBD2. Germline V gene data show CDR1 as KGHSH and CDR2 as LQKENI. The CDR3 totals 16 residues. After removal of 2 bases from V and 6 bases from J, the junction contained 10 bases not matched to a gene.

The CDR3 loop is CASSLGWANTGELFF. DNA for the CDR3: TGTGCCAGCAGTTTAGGGTGGGCCAACACCGGGGAGCTGTTTTTT. The rearrangement joins TRBV12-3 or TRBV12-4 to TRBJ2-2, with D hard to call. The CDR3 is 15 residues long. V was cut by 1 base and J by 2 bases, with 8 bases left in between.

The chain is built from TRBV15 and TRBJ1-2, with D unclear. V was pared by 0 bases and J by 6 bases, with 8 bases between. Looked up from germline, CDR1 is LNHNV and CDR2 is YYDKDF (reference sequence). There are 13 residues in the CDR3. CDR3 in amino acids: CATSRDRADGYTF. CDR3 nucleotide sequence: TGTGCCACCAGCAGAGATAGGGCCGATGGCTACACCTTC. The whole variable domain, filled in from reference TRBV15 and TRBJ1-2, reads DAMVIQNPRYQVTQFGKPVTLSCSQTLNHNVMYWYQQKSSQAPKLLFHYYDKDFNNEADTPDNFQSRRPNTSFCFLDIRSPGLGDTAMYLCATSRDRADGYTFGSGTRLTVV.

This chain joins TRBV20-1 and TRBJ2-5, with D uncertain. CDR1 and CDR2 from the germline V gene are DFQATT and SNEGSKA (reference sequence). This CDR3 spans 11 amino acids. Deletions cut 3 bases from V and 9 bases from J, with 11 bases between. The CDR3 reads CSARILGSQYF. The CDR3 region has the DNA TGCAGTGCTAGGATCCTGGGTTCCCAGTACTTC.

This clonotype was seen only a few times. This chain uses TRBV12-3 or TRBV12-4 with TRBJ1-1; D ambiguous. There are 13 residues in the CDR3. V was pared by 5 bases and J by 5 bases, with 12 bases between. Here the CDR3 DNA reads TGTGCCAGCAGTGTAAGGACGGATACTGAAGCTTTCTTT. It encodes CASSVRTDTEAFF.

The chain links TRBV6-5 to TRBJ2-5; D is possibly TRBD2 (5 bases). Matching the DNA end better, TRBJ2-1 makes the J call doubtful. The CDR3 sequence is 14 residues long. Germline V gene lookup returns CDR1 MNHEY and CDR2 SVGAGI. The CDR3: CASSYLAGQETQFF. As DNA, the CDR3 is TGTGCCAGCAGTTACCTAGCTGGGCAAGAGACCCAGTTCTTC.

This rearrangement joins TRBV7-8 to TRBJ1-1; D is uncertain. The V gene lost 1 base and the J gene lost 2 bases, with 11 bases spanning the gap. The germline gives CDR1 SGHVS, CDR2 FQNEAQ. CDR3 length: 15 residues. The DNA for the CDR3 is TGTGCCAGCAGCTTAGGCTCTCGTCATAACACTGAAGCTTTCTTT. Protein product: CASSLGSRHNTEAFF.

The rearrangement uses TRBV20-1 and TRBJ2-7; 8 bases line up with TRBD2. V lost 2 bases, J lost 6 bases, and 9 bases stayed unmatched. CDR1 is DFQATT, CDR2 SNEGSKA, per germline (reference sequence). CDR3 length: 14 amino acids. The DNA for the CDR3 is TGCAGTGCTAGATTTAACGGGGGGGGGCGCGAGCAGTACTTC. As protein: CSARFNGGGREQYF.

This clonotype was observed at least ten times. V and J are TRBV10-3 and TRBJ1-1; D gene ambiguous. Germline CDR1 reads ENHRY; CDR2 reads SYGVKD. The CDR3 totals 16 residues. Trimming took off 5 bases at V and 1 base at J, with 17 bases between the two ends. As DNA, the CDR3 is TGTGCCATCAGTTCCCGACACGAGACACAGAACACTGAAGCTTTCTTT. This gives the protein CAISSRHETQNTEAFF.

In regard to this clonotype: At one boundary the junction diverges from the germline segment, which might be a read error. This chain joins TRBV4-1 and TRBJ1-2; D remains ambiguous. This CDR3 comprises 14 residues. Germline V gene lookup returns CDR1 MGHRA and CDR2 YSYEKL. The CDR3 nucleotides read TGCGCCAACAGCCAAGCCAGCGGGATTTATGGCTACACCTTC. Translation gives CANSQASGIYGYTF.

Turning to this clonotype: One end of the junction is discordant with germline, which a read error may explain. The rearrangement joins TRBV28 to TRBJ2-7; the match to TRBD1 covers 9 bases. Germline loops: CDR1 MDHEN, CDR2 SYDVKM. The CDR3 has 14 residues. CDR3 DNA sequence: TGTGCCAGCGGGGACAGGGTTATCTCCTACGTGCAGTACTTC. Amino acids: CASGDRVISYVQYF.

This clonotype has at least ten counts. The J gene is TRBJ2-3, the V gene TRBV2; D gene unclear. V lost 3 bases, J lost 2 bases, and 18 bases lay in between. The germline V gene has CDR1 SNHLY and CDR2 FYNNEI. CDR3 size: 17 residues. The CDR3 reads CASSDERLGHYTDTQYF. CDR3 DNA sequence: TGTGCCAGCAGTGATGAGCGTCTCGGGCATTACACAGATACGCAGTATTTT.

About this clonotype itself: Just one base apart from a much larger clone, this may be a read error. The V call is TRBV12-3 or TRBV12-4, the J call TRBJ1-5; TRBD1 might be the D (6 bases). The CDR3 totals 18 residues. CDR3 sequence: CASSKVRGARWSNRPQHF. The CDR3 coding sequence is TGTGCCAGCAGCAAGGTCCGGGGGGCGCGATGGAGCAATCGGCCCCAGCATTTT.

The chain couples TRBV6-1 to TRBJ2-3, with no clear D. CDR3 length equals 16 residues. Per germline, CDR1 MNHNS and CDR2 SASEGT. Trimming pared 1 base from V and 1 base from J, leaving 12 bases between. DNA for the CDR3: TGTGCCAGCAGTGAAGGTGCGTCGGTAGGCACAGATACGCAGTATTTT. Translated, it gives CASSEGASVGTDTQYF.

This clonotype turned up a few times. The chain has TRBV3-1 and TRBJ1-5; no clear D gene. Germline CDR1 is LGHDT and CDR2 is YNNKEL (reference sequence). This CDR3 is 14 amino acids long. Trimming left V 4 bases short and J 6 bases short, with 13 bases between. For the CDR3, the DNA is TGTGCCAGCAGCCCGGACCAGGCTTCTCAGCCCCAGCATTTT. The encoded protein is CASSPDQASQPQHF.

The table lists this clonotype with many counts. V and J are TRBV3-1 and TRBJ2-1, with a possible D match to TRBD1 (6 bases). V was shortened by 5 bases and J by 9 bases, with 14 bases between the two germline ends. The germline gives CDR1 LGHDT, CDR2 YNNKEL (reference sequence). The CDR3 totals 13 residues. For the CDR3, the DNA is TGTGCCAGCAGCGCAGGCAGGGGTGGTGAGCAGTTCTTC. As protein: CASSAGRGGEQFF.